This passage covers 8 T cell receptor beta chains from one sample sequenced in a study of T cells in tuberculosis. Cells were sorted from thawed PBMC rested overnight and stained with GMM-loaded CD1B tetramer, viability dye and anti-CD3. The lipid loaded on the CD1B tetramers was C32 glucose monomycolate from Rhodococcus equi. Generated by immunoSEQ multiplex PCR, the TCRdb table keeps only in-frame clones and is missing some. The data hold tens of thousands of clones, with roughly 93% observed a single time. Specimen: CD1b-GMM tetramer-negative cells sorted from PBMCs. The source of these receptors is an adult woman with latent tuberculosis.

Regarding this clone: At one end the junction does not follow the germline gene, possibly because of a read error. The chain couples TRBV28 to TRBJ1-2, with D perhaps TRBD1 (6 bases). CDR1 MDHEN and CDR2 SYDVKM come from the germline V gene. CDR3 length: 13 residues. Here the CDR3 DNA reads TGTGCCAGCAGTTTATATCATAGGGGGACCGACTTCTTC. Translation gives CASSLYHRGTDFF.

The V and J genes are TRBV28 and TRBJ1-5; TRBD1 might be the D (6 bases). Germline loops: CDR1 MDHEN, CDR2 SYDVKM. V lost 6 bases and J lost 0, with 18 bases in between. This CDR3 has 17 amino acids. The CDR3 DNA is TGTGCCAGCAGAACCCCGATTCGGACAGTTAGCAATCAGCCCCAGCATTTT. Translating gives CASRTPIRTVSNQPQHF.

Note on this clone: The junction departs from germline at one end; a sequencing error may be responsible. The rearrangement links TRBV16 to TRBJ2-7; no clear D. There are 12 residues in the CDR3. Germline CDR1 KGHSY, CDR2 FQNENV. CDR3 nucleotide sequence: TGTGCCAGCAGCCAATCATCCTCCGAGCAGTACTTC. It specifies CASSQSSSEQYF.

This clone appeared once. Written as DNA, the CDR3 is TGTGCCAGCAGCCCGGACAGGGGGCAGACCCAGTACTTC. It specifies CASSPDRGQTQYF. The chain links TRBV4-2 to TRBJ2-5; 11 positions match TRBD1. Germline CDR1 reads LGHNA; CDR2 reads YNFKEQ. The V and J ends lost 4 bases and 6 bases, in that order; junction bases with no gene match: 1. This CDR3 has 13 residues.

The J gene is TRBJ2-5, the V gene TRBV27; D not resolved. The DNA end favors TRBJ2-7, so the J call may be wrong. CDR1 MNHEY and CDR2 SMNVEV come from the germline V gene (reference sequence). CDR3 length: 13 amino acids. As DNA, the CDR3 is TGTGCCAGCAGTTTCCACCCCAGGTACGAGCAGTACTTC. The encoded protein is CASSFHPRYEQYF.

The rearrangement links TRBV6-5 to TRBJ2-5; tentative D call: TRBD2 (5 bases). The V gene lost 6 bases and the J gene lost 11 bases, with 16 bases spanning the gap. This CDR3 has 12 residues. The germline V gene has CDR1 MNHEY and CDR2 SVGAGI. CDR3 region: CASRSPGWEQYF. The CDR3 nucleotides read TGTGCCAGCAGGTCCCCCGGGTGGGAGCAGTACTTC.

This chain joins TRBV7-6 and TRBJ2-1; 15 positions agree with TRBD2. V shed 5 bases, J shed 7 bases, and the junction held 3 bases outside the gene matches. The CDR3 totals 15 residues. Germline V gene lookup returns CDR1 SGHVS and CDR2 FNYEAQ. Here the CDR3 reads CASSPGTSGGNEQFF. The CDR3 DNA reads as TGTGCCAGCAGCCCAGGGACTAGCGGGGGGAATGAGCAGTTCTTC.

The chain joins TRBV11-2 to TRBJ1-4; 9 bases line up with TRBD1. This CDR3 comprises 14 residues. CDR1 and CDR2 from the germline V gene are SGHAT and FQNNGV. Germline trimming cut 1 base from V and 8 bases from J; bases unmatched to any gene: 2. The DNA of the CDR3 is TGTGCCAGCAGCTTAGGACAGGGGGTCGAAAAACTGTTTTTT. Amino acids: CASSLGQGVEKLFF.